One sample yielded the 23 T cell receptor beta chains listed below, sequenced in a study of blood T cell repertoires in COVID-19. The data were produced by immunoSEQ multiplex PCR, yet TCRdb's version contains in-frame clones alone and is incomplete. Counted here are approximately 250,000 clones, 75% to 90% occurring once; the ten biggest clones make up 10%. The specimen sequenced was peripheral blood. The receptors derive from a woman in her 70s with COVID-19, enrolled during active disease.

V and J are TRBV5-4 and TRBJ2-3; TRBD2 aligns across 9 bases. The CDR3 length is 18 residues. Germline V gene data show CDR1 as SGHNT and CDR2 as YYREEE (reference sequence). Trimming at V came to 0 bases and at J to 4 bases, leaving 12 bases not matched to a gene. CDR3 residues: CASSLAGLAGAMADTQYF. The CDR3 DNA follows: TGTGCCAGCAGCTTGGCCGGGTTAGCGGGAGCTATGGCAGATACGCAGTATTTT. The complete variable domain, with remaining parts taken from reference TRBV5-4 and TRBJ2-3, reads ETGVTQSPTHLIKTRGQQVTLRCSSQSGHNTVSWYQQALGQGPQFIFQYYREEENGRGNFPPRFSGLQFPNYSSELNVNALELDDSALYLCASSLAGLAGAMADTQYFGPGTRLTVL.

V is TRBV27 and J is TRBJ2-3; 10 nucleotides line up with TRBD2. The germline gives CDR1 MNHEY, CDR2 SMNVEV (reference sequence). CDR3 length: 14 residues. The V gene end was trimmed by 5 bases and the J gene end by 3 bases; junction bases not matched to a gene: 2. The CDR3 DNA reads TGTGCCAGCAGTACGGGACTAGCGACAGATACGCAGTATTTT. The encoded protein is CASSTGLATDTQYF.

This chain connects TRBV27 to TRBJ1-5; D is undetermined. The CDR3 length is 16 residues. Trimming pared 2 bases from V and 1 base from J, leaving 12 bases between. Germline CDR1 is MNHEY and CDR2 is SMNVEV (reference sequence). The CDR3 sequence is CASSLRAGISNQPQHF. The CDR3 nucleotides are TGTGCCAGCAGTTTAAGGGCGGGGATAAGCAATCAGCCCCAGCATTTT.

The chain has TRBV29-1 and TRBJ2-7; no definite D call. The germline V gene has CDR1 SQVTM and CDR2 ANQGSEA. CDR3 length equals 12 residues. Between the trimmed V and J ends, which lost 1 base and 12 bases, there was a span of 16 bases. The DNA of the CDR3 is TGCAGCGTTGAAGTATCTGGCGGCCGGTCGTACTTC. Its translation is CSVEVSGGRSYF.

V usage is TRBV18 and J usage is TRBJ2-3, with 10 bases aligning to TRBD2. The germline gives CDR1 KGHSH, CDR2 LQKENI. V trimming: 1 base; J trimming: 1 base; junction bases outside the gene matches: 5. CDR3 size: 17 residues. The CDR3 DNA sequence: TGTGCCAGCTCACCACTCATTCTAGCGGGAGGCACAGATACGCAGTATTTT. This sequence encodes CASSPLILAGGTDTQYF.

In its sample, this clone was seen once. The CDR3 bases are TGTGCCAGCAGTTACGGGACAGGGGATTACAATGAGCAGTTCTTC. This gives the protein CASSYGTGDYNEQFF. The V call is TRBV6-6, the J call TRBJ2-1, with 10 bases lining up with TRBD1. The CDR3 has 15 amino acids. Per germline, CDR1 MNHNY and CDR2 SVGAGI (reference sequence). With 2 bases clipped from V and 4 bases from J, the junction kept 2 bases outside the gene matches.

The gene calls are TRBV7-9 and TRBJ2-5, with 9 bases identical to TRBD2. Germline CDR1 and CDR2: SEHNR and FQNEAQ (reference sequence). This CDR3 region has 17 residues. The ends lost 1 base at V and 5 bases at J; junction bases unmatched: 11. CDR3 protein: CASSLGTSVFGGETQYF. The CDR3 bases are TGTGCCAGCAGCTTAGGGACTAGCGTCTTTGGAGGGGAGACCCAGTACTTC. Together with reference TRBV7-9 and TRBJ2-5, the CDR3 gives the full variable domain: DTGVSQNPRHKITKRGQNVTFRCDPISEHNRLYWYRQTLGQGPEFLTYFQNEAQLEKSRLLSDRFSAERPKGSFSTLEIQRTEQGDSAMYLCASSLGTSVFGGETQYFGPGTRLLVL.

The J gene is TRBJ1-5, the V gene TRBV28, with TRBD1 as a possible D gene (5 bases). V lost 3 bases and J lost 7, with 13 bases in between. The CDR3 has 14 amino acids. Germline V CDR1 and CDR2: MDHEN, SYDVKM. CDR3 nucleotide sequence: TGTGCCAGCAGTTTGGCGGGGGTAGGACAGCCCCAGCATTTT. Protein: CASSLAGVGQPQHF.

This chain uses TRBV4-1 with TRBJ2-1; 16 bases are shared with TRBD2. The CDR3 is 17 residues long. Germline values: CDR1 MGHRA, CDR2 YSYEKL. Losses at the gene ends were 0 bases for V and 9 bases for J; bases not matched to a gene: 5. The CDR3 region has the DNA TGCGCCAGCAGCCAAGAAAGAGGGACTAGCGGGAGGGGTGAGCAGTTCTTC. It codes for CASSQERGTSGRGEQFF.

The rearrangement uses TRBV18 and TRBJ1-4; D not resolved. The CDR3 covers 13 residues. Germline CDR1 and CDR2: KGHSH and LQKENI. With 6 bases removed from V and 3 bases from J, the gap between germline ends came to 8 bases. The chain's CDR3 is CASSSVSNEKLFF. CDR3 coding DNA: TGTGCCAGCTCCTCGGTGTCTAATGAAAAACTGTTTTTT.

This clone was observed a handful of times. The gene calls are TRBV7-2 and TRBJ2-3; tentative D call: TRBD2 (5 bases). The germline V and J ends were trimmed by 4 bases and 4 bases, with 12 bases remaining between them. Germline loops: CDR1 SGHTA, CDR2 FQGNSA. This CDR3 has 14 residues. In nucleotides, the CDR3 is TGTGCCAGCAGCTACAACCCCGGGGCAGATACGCAGTATTTT. As protein: CASSYNPGADTQYF.

This clone was found once. J is TRBJ1-5 and V is TRBV3-1 (or the pseudogene TRBV3-2); D is possibly TRBD1 (6 bases). From germline, CDR1 is LGHDT and CDR2 YNNKEL (reference sequence). This CDR3 contains 14 residues. Trimming stripped 6 bases from V and 1 base from J, with 10 bases between. DNA of the CDR3: TGTGCCAGCAGTCCAGACAGGAGCAATCAGCCCCAGCATTTT. It translates to CASSPDRSNQPQHF.

The chain joins TRBV10-3 to TRBJ2-1, with D possibly TRBD2 on 6 matching bases. The germline V gene encodes CDR1 ENHRY and CDR2 SYGVKD. The CDR3 has 14 residues. V gave up 2 bases and J gave up 9 bases, with 14 bases separating them. CDR3 sequence: CAISEKEGVSEQFF. The CDR3 DNA reads TGTGCCATCAGTGAGAAGGAGGGAGTTAGTGAGCAGTTCTTC.

This chain uses TRBV5-3 with TRBJ1-5, with D perhaps TRBD1 (6 bases). TRBV5-3 is annotated as an ORF whose role is uncertain. Trimming removed 3 bases at V and 0 bases at J, with 16 bases between. This CDR3 spans 17 amino acids. The CDR3 DNA is TGTGCCAGAAGCTACGGGACATTTCTTTGTAGCAATCAGCCCCAGCATTTT. Translating it yields CARSYGTFLCSNQPQHF.

The rearrangement joins TRBV4-1 to TRBJ1-1, with D hard to call. The germline V gene has CDR1 MGHRA and CDR2 YSYEKL. The CDR3 extends over 13 amino acids. V lost 1 base and J 3 bases, leaving 6 bases between the germline ends. The CDR3 coding sequence is TGCGCCAGCAGCCAAGTAGGAGACACTGAAGCTTTCTTT. This sequence encodes CASSQVGDTEAFF.

The chain couples TRBV3-1 (or the pseudogene TRBV3-2) to TRBJ2-1; no reliable D call. This CDR3 has 12 residues. The germline V gene encodes CDR1 LGHDT and CDR2 YNNKEL (reference sequence). V was pared by 5 bases and J by 9 bases, with 11 bases between. In nucleotides, the CDR3 is TGTGCCAGCAGCGGAGTCGCCGGTGAGCAGTTCTTC. Protein product: CASSGVAGEQFF.

The rearrangement links TRBV6-6 to TRBJ1-1; TRBD1 matches 10 bases. This CDR3 contains 14 residues. The V gene end was trimmed by 5 bases and the J gene end by 5 bases; junction bases not matched to a gene: 5. CDR1 MNHNY and CDR2 SVGAGI come from the germline V gene (reference sequence). CDR3 bases: TGTGCCAGCAGTAACCGACAGGGGGCGACTGAAGCTTTCTTT. It is translated as CASSNRQGATEAFF.

The chain is built from TRBV30 and TRBJ1-4; D is possibly TRBD1 (5 bases). V was pared by 3 bases and J by 4 bases, with 21 bases between. Germline values: CDR1 GTSNPN, CDR2 SVGIG (reference sequence). The CDR3 covers 17 residues. The CDR3 region has the DNA TGTGCCTGGAGACCAGGACACTTTAACCTTCTTAATGAAAAACTGTTTTTT. Residues: CAWRPGHFNLLNEKLFF. Combining the CDR3 with reference TRBV30 and TRBJ1-4 gives the whole variable domain SQTIHQWPATLVQPVGSPLSLECTVEGTSNPNLYWYRQAAGRGLQLLFYSVGIGQISSEVPQNLSASRPQDRQFILSSKKLLLSDSGFYLCAWRPGHFNLLNEKLFFGSGTQLSVL.

This clone was recorded once. The chain uses TRBV5-4 and TRBJ1-1; TRBD1 might be the D (5 bases). The CDR3 contains 16 residues. V was trimmed by 2 bases and J by 1 base, leaving 15 bases between them. Per the germline V gene, CDR1 is SGHNT and CDR2 is YYREEE (reference sequence). CDR3 DNA sequence: TGTGCCAGCAGCTTTGGGGCGGTGGGGCCGAACACTGAAGCTTTCTTT. As protein: CASSFGAVGPNTEAFF.

The table lists this clone with a few counts. The chain carries TRBV28 and TRBJ1-2, with 9 bases matching TRBD1. This CDR3 contains 14 residues. The germline CDR1 and CDR2 sequences are MDHEN and SYDVKM. V trimming: 0 bases; J trimming: 4 bases; junction bases outside the gene matches: 0. CDR3 DNA: TGTGCCAGCAGTTTATGGGACAGGGGCTATGGCTACACCTTC. This translates into CASSLWDRGYGYTF.

This sequence joins TRBV29-1 and TRBJ2-1, with 10 bases matching TRBD2. CDR1 is SQVTM, CDR2 ANQGSEA, per germline. After removal of 6 bases from V and 6 bases from J, the junction contained 8 bases not matched to a gene. The CDR3 covers 14 residues. In nucleotides, the CDR3 is TGCAGCGTGGGGGTTCTAGCGGGAGCCAATGAGCAGTTCTTC. Translating it yields CSVGVLAGANEQFF.

The chain recombines TRBV19 with TRBJ2-1; 7 bases fit TRBD1. CDR1 LNHDA and CDR2 SQIVND come from the germline V gene (reference sequence). V gave up 6 bases and J gave up 10 bases; unmatched junction bases: 9. This CDR3 region has 13 residues. This CDR3 reads CASSRDREREQFF. CDR3 bases: TGTGCCAGTAGCCGCGACAGGGAACGCGAGCAGTTCTTC. The full variable domain, in which reference TRBV19 and TRBJ2-1 provide the parts outside the CDR3, is DGGITQSPKYLFRKEGQNVTLSCEQNLNHDAMYWYRQDPGQGLRLIYYSQIVNDFQKGDIAEGYSVSREKKESFPLTVTSAQKNPTAFYLCASSRDREREQFFGPGTRLTVL.

This clone was recorded only once. The chain has TRBV7-3 and TRBJ1-1; TRBD1 agrees at 7 bases. CDR1 is SGHTA, CDR2 FQGTGA, per germline. V lost 2 bases to trimming and J lost 4 bases; unmatched junction nucleotides: 7. The CDR3 runs 15 residues. The CDR3 DNA sequence: TGTGCCAGCAGCTTATGGGCCTCAGGGGGCACTGAAGCTTTCTTT. This translates into CASSLWASGGTEAFF.